The clone carrying this T cell receptor beta chain was counted only a few times. The data are from a study of human T cells and chemical hapten exposure. This CDR3 region has 15 residues. CDR1 is LNHNV and CDR2 is YYDKDF in the germline V gene (reference sequence). Trimming took 8 bases from V and 6 from J, leaving 20 bases between them. Noted time point: pre-sensitization, week 0. Treatment indicated: therapeutic diphenylcyclopropenone sensitization with weekly scalp DPC. MiXCR, run by TCRdb on the RACE reads, gives a single entry per CDR3 protein. The data contain 180,000 or so distinct CDR3 sequences, under 35% of them singletons.

The sequence was obtained from a woman in her 30s with alopecia areata. Some clones in this sample may be carry-over from other donors' samples. Sample: whole blood, taken in connection with sensitization to the hapten diphenylcyclopropenone (DPC). V and J are TRBV15 and TRBJ1-5; D might be TRBD1 (6 bases). The CDR3 loop is CATEPDNRAAQPQHF. As DNA, the CDR3 is TGTGCCACCGAACCCGATAACAGGGCGGCTCAGCCCCAGCATTTT.